This TCR beta chain was retrieved from a study of cytomegalovirus exposure and HLA in healthy donors. The PCR made use of 60 Vbeta and 13 Jbeta primers. The protocol was immunoSEQ multiplex PCR, while the TCRdb copy is restricted to in-frame clones and leaves out a portion. Here the sample spans approximately 120,000 clones, over 60% being singletons. Concerning this clone itself: Its antigen remains unidentified.

This CDR3 has 16 amino acids. The germline V gene has CDR1 SNHLY and CDR2 FYNNEI. Trimming removed 5 bases from V and 2 bases from J; junction bases left unmatched: 9. Broader study findings: Rare sequences made up most TCRs, while some public TCRs were found in many donors. With high specificity and sensitivity, the classifier reportedly diagnosed cytomegalovirus status.

The V and J genes are TRBV2 and TRBJ2-3; 8 bases fit TRBD2. What was sequenced was PBMCs. This clonotype was sampled from a woman aged 40 to 49 in good health and CMV-seropositive. The CDR3 reads CASSLQRGWNTDTQYF. CDR3 in DNA: TGTGCCAGCAGTCTACAGCGGGGGTGGAACACAGATACGCAGTATTTT.